Presented here are 15 T cell receptor beta chains from one specimen sequenced in a study of T cell changes during pregnancy in multiple sclerosis (dated by TCRdb to the late 2010s). Preparation of the library involved the immunoSEQ multiplex PCR assay. Held by TCRdb, this immuneACCESS table contains in-frame sequences only and omits some clones. Under half of the omission traces to an unresolved V gene where checked; the cause of the rest is unknown. In all, the sample holds 50,000 or so clones, and approximately 94% of those were seen once. Around 0.3% of the sample rests with the top ten. The specimen was CD4+ T cells from peripheral blood mononuclear cells, collected in the third trimester of pregnancy. These receptors all come from a female donor with multiple sclerosis, enrolled in a pregnancy study.

V usage is TRBV27 and J usage is TRBJ1-6; D gene uncertain. The V end was cut by 6 bases, the J end by 4 bases, with 10 bases between. The CDR3 is made up of 14 amino acids. Germline CDR1 MNHEY, CDR2 SMNVEV (reference sequence). CDR3 in amino acids: CASSLGGYNSPLHF. CDR3 in DNA: TGTGCCAGCAGCTTAGGAGGTTATAATTCACCCCTCCACTTT.

The V gene is TRBV6-5, the J gene TRBJ1-1; weak D call: TRBD1 (5 bases). This CDR3 has 14 amino acids. V was shortened by 2 bases and J by 4 bases, with 11 bases between the two germline ends. In germline, CDR1 is MNHEY, CDR2 SVGAGI. CDR3 sequence (DNA): TGTGCCAGCAGTTACGGGCCCCAGGGCACTGAAGCTTTCTTT. Translating gives CASSYGPQGTEAFF.

This chain connects TRBV6-4 to TRBJ2-2, with TRBD2 matching 11 bases. Germline V lookup: CDR1 MRHNA, CDR2 SNTAGT. With 6 bases clipped from V and 0 bases from J, the junction kept 6 bases outside the gene matches. CDR3 length: 17 amino acids. CDR3 nucleotides: TGTGCCAGCAGAGCGACACTAGCGGGAGCGAACACCGGGGAGCTGTTTTTT. This sequence encodes CASRATLAGANTGELFF.

This chain connects TRBV7-2 to TRBJ1-5; D unclear. The CDR3 consists of 14 residues. Trimming took 1 base from V and 6 from J, leaving 10 bases between them. Germline CDR1 reads SGHTA; CDR2 reads FQGNSA. The CDR3 sequence: CASSLGLRGQPQHF. The DNA of the CDR3 is TGTGCCAGCAGCTTAGGACTACGAGGTCAGCCCCAGCATTTT.

J is TRBJ2-3 and V is TRBV28; 8 nucleotides agree with TRBD1. Germline trimming cut 5 bases from V and 9 bases from J; bases unmatched to any gene: 7. The CDR3 consists of 13 residues. The V gene's germline CDR1 is MDHEN and CDR2 SYDVKM. The CDR3 DNA is TGTGCCAGCAGTCCGTCGGACAGGGTCACGCAGTATTTT. Its translation: CASSPSDRVTQYF.

This chain joins TRBV28 and TRBJ1-2; 7 bases align to TRBD1. The CDR3 sequence is 13 residues long. Trimming cost V 6 bases and J 4 bases; bases outside gene matches: 5. CDR1 MDHEN and CDR2 SYDVKM come from the germline V gene. CDR3: CASRGGQPYGYTF. CDR3 sequence (DNA): TGTGCCAGCAGGGGGGGACAGCCCTATGGCTACACCTTC.

Points on this clone: One end of the junction varies from germline; a read error may be responsible. V gene TRBV7-7 combines with J gene TRBJ2-2; no definite D call. CDR1 SSHAT and CDR2 FNYEAQ come from the germline V gene (reference sequence). The CDR3 runs to 13 residues. CDR3 residues: CASSTLETGELFF. CDR3 bases: TGTGCTAGCAGCACCCTAGAGACCGGGGAGCTGTTTTTT.

The chain has TRBV5-5 and TRBJ2-7; D is perhaps TRBD2 (6 bases). V lost 3 bases, J lost 5 bases, and 15 bases lay in between. The CDR3 extends over 14 amino acids. Germline loops: CDR1 SGHKS, CDR2 YYEKEE (reference sequence). CDR3 protein: CASSSAGPVHEQYF. CDR3 nucleotide sequence: TGTGCCAGCAGCTCTGCGGGACCCGTCCACGAGCAGTACTTC.

The rearrangement links TRBV6-1 to TRBJ2-1, with 8 bases fitting TRBD2. V shed 6 bases, J shed 6 bases, and the junction held 7 bases outside the gene matches. Germline CDR1 and CDR2: MNHNS and SASEGT. The length of the CDR3 is 14 residues. The CDR3 DNA follows: TGTGCCAGCAGGTGGGGCGGGGGGCTCAATGAGCAGTTCTTC. Translation: CASRWGGGLNEQFF.

The chain is built from TRBV28 and TRBJ2-2, with 15 nucleotides matching TRBD2. This CDR3 has 17 residues. Germline V CDR1 and CDR2: MDHEN, SYDVKM. The V and J ends lost 3 bases and 6 bases, in that order; junction bases with no gene match: 5. CDR3: CASSLWGLAGGPGELFF. The CDR3 DNA reads as TGTGCCAGCAGTTTGTGGGGACTAGCGGGAGGCCCCGGGGAGCTGTTTTTT.

The gene calls are TRBV28 and TRBJ2-5, with TRBD2 as a possible D gene (6 bases). Germline loops: CDR1 MDHEN, CDR2 SYDVKM. CDR3 length: 13 amino acids. Trimming took off 6 bases at V and 2 bases at J, with 10 bases between the two ends. DNA for the CDR3: TGTGCCAGCAGGGGGACTTTTCAAGAGACCCAGTACTTC. It specifies CASRGTFQETQYF.

The chain has TRBV7-2 and TRBJ2-3, with TRBD2 matching over 10 bases. This CDR3 comprises 17 residues. V gave up 2 bases and J gave up 4 bases; unmatched junction bases: 9. The germline V gene encodes CDR1 SGHTA and CDR2 FQGNSA. The CDR3 sequence is CASSLLPAGGPADTQYF. DNA of the CDR3: TGTGCCAGCAGCTTACTCCCAGCGGGGGGGCCTGCAGATACGCAGTATTTT.

This clone was observed a single time. This chain uses TRBV28 with TRBJ1-2, with D hard to call. The ends were cut back, 5 bases at V and 7 bases at J, with 11 bases in the middle. The germline CDR1 and CDR2 sequences are MDHEN and SYDVKM. This CDR3 spans 12 amino acids. CDR3 in DNA: TGTGCCAGCAGTCTCCGGTCGATTGGCTACACCTTC. Amino acid sequence: CASSLRSIGYTF.

The CDR3 nucleotides are TGCGCCAGCAGCTTGGGGACATTTAGTAGCACAGATACGCAGTATTTT. Protein sequence: CASSLGTFSSTDTQYF. This rearrangement joins TRBV5-1 to TRBJ2-3; D perhaps matches TRBD1 (5 bases). From germline, CDR1 is SGHRS and CDR2 YFSETQ. The CDR3 is 16 amino acids. Deletions cut 0 bases from V and 0 bases from J, with 11 bases between.

The chain couples TRBV6-5 to TRBJ2-7; TRBD2 matches at 11 bases. The CDR3 spans 16 residues. CDR1 MNHEY and CDR2 SVGAGI come from the germline V gene. The V gene end was trimmed by 4 bases and the J gene end by 5 bases; junction bases not matched to a gene: 10. The CDR3 nucleotides are TGTGCCAGCAGTTCCTTAGCGGGAGGGCTTCCAAACGAGCAGTACTTC. Translation: CASSSLAGGLPNEQYF.